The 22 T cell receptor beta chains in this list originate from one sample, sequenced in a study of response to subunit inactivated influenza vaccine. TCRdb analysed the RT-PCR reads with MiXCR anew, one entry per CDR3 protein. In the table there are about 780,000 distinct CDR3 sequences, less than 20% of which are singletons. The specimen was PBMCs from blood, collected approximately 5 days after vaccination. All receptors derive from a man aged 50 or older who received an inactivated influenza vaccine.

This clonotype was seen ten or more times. CDR3 nucleotides: TGTGCCAGCAGCCTGGGGACAGAGGGGCTTAACGAGCAGTACTTC. It encodes CASSLGTEGLNEQYF. The rearrangement links TRBV5-6 to TRBJ2-7; 7 bases match TRBD1. Trimming removed 4 bases from V and 5 bases from J; junction bases left unmatched: 12. The CDR3 has 15 amino acids. Germline V CDR1 and CDR2: SGHDT, YYEEEE.

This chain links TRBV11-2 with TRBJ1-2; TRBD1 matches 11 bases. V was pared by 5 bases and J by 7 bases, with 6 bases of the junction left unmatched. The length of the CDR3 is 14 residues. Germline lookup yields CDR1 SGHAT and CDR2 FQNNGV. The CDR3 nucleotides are TGTGCCAGCAGCGGAACCGGGACAGGGGGTGGCTACACCTTC. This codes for CASSGTGTGGGYTF.

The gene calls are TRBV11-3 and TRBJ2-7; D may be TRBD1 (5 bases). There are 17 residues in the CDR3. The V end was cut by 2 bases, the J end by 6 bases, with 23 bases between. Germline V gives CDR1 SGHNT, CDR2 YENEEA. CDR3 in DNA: TGTGCCAGCAGCTTAAATCTAAGGGGCAATCCCCCTCGCGAGCAGTACTTC. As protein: CASSLNLRGNPPREQYF.

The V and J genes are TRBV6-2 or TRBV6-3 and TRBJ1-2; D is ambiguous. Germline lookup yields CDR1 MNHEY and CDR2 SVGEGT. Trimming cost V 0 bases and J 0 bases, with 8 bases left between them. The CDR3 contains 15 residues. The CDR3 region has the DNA TGTGCCAGCAGTTACTCTACCGTGCCTAACTATGGCTACACCTTC. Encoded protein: CASSYSTVPNYGYTF.

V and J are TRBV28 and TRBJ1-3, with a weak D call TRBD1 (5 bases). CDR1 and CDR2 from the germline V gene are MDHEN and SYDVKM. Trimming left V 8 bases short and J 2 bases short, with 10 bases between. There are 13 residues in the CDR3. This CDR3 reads CASGKGTGNTIYF. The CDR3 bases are TGTGCCAGCGGGAAGGGGACTGGAAACACCATATATTTT.

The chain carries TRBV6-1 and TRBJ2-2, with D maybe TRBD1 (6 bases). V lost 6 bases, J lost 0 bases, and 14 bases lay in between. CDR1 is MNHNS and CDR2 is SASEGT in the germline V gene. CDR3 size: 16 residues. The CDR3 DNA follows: TGTGCCAGCAGCCAACCGGCAGGGGCGAACACCGGGGAGCTGTTTTTT. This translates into CASSQPAGANTGELFF.

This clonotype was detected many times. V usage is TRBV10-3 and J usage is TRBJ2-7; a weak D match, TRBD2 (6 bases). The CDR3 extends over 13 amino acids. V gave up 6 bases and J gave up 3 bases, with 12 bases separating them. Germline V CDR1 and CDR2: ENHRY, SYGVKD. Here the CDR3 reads CAIRGGGNYEQYF. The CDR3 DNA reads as TGTGCCATCAGGGGGGGAGGAAACTACGAGCAGTACTTC.

For the CDR3, the DNA is TGTGCCAGCAGCTTCCAACTAATAACCGGGGAGCTGTTTTTT. As protein: CASSFQLITGELFF. The chain recombines TRBV7-9 with TRBJ2-2, with D uncertain. Germline CDR1 and CDR2: SEHNR and FQNEAQ (reference sequence). The V end lost 3 bases, the J end lost 5 bases, and 10 bases lay between the germline ends. This CDR3 has 14 residues.

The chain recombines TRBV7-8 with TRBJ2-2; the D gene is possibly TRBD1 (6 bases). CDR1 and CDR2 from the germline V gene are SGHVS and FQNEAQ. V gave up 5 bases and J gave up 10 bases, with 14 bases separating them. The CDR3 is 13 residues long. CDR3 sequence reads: CASSIGGGEELFF. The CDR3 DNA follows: TGTGCCAGCAGCATAGGGGGTGGGGAGGAGCTGTTTTTT.

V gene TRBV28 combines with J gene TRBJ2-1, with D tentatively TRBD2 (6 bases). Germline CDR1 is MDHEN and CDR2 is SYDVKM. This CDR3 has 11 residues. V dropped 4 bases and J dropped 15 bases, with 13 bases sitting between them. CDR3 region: CASSSRLDGFF. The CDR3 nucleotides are TGTGCCAGCAGTTCCCGACTAGATGGGTTCTTC.

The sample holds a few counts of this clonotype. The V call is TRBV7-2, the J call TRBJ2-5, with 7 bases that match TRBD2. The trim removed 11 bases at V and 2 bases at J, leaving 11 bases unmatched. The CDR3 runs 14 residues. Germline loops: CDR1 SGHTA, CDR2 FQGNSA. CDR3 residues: CASNRGGGQETQYF. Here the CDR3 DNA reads TGTGCCTCTAACCGAGGCGGGGGTCAAGAGACCCAGTACTTC.

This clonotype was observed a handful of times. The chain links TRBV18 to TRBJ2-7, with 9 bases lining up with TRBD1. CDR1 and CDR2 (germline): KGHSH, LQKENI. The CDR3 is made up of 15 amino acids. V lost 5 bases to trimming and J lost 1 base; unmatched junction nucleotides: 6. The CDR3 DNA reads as TGTGCCAGCTCAACGAACGGACAGGGGTCCTACGAGCAGTACTTC. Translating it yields CASSTNGQGSYEQYF.

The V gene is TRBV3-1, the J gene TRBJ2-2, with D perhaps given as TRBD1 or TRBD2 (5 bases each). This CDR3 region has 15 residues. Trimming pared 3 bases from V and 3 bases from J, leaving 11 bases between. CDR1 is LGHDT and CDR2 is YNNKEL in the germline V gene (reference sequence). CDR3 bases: TGTGCCAGCAGCCATTGGGGGACGGACACCGGGGAGCTGTTTTTT. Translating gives CASSHWGTDTGELFF.

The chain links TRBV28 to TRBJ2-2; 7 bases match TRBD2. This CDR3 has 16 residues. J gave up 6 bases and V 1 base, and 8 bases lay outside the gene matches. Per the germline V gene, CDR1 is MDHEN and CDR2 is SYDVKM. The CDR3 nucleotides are TGTGCCAGCAGTTTATTATCTAGCGGAGCATCCGGGGAGCTGTTTTTT. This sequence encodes CASSLLSSGASGELFF.

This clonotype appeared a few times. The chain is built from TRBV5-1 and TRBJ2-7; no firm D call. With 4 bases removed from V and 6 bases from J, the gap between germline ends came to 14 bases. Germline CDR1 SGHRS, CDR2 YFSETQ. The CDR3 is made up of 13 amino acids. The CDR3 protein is CASSPTQVGEQYF. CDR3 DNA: TGCGCCAGCAGCCCAACGCAGGTTGGCGAGCAGTACTTC.

The CDR3 DNA reads as TGCAGTGCGAGCCCCAGCCGACTAGCGGTTTTCTCCCGAGATACGCAGTATTTT. Translating it yields CSASPSRLAVFSRDTQYF. This chain joins TRBV20-1 and TRBJ2-3; 9 nucleotides match TRBD2. The germline V gene has CDR1 DFQATT and CDR2 SNEGSKA (reference sequence). The CDR3 consists of 18 residues. The junction had 21 bases not matched to a gene; V was cut back by 6 bases and J by 5 bases.

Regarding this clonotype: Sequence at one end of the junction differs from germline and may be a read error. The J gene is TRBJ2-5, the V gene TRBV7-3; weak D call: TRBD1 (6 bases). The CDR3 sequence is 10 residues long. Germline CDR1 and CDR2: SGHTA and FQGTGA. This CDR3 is CWAGEETQYF. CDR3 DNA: TGCTGGGCAGGGGAAGAGACCCAGTACTTC.

CDR3: CASSLRDSYNSPLHF. In nucleotides, the CDR3 is TGTGCCAGCAGTTTGCGGGACTCTTATAATTCACCCCTCCACTTT. J is TRBJ1-6 and V is TRBV28; possible D gene TRBD1, 5 bases. This CDR3 is built from 15 residues. V lost 3 bases to trimming and J lost 4 bases, with 10 bases between them. Germline V gene data show CDR1 as MDHEN and CDR2 as SYDVKM.

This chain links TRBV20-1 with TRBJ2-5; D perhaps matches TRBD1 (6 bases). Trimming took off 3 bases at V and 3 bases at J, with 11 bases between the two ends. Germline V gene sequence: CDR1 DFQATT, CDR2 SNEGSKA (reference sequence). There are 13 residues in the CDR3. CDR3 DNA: TGCAGTGCTAGGCTTGGGGACAAAGAGACCCAGTACTTC. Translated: CSARLGDKETQYF.

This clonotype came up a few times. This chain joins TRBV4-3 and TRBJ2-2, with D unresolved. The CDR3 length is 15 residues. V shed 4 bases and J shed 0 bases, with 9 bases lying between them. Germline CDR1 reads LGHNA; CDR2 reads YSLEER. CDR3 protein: CASSRERPNTGELFF. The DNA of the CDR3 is TGCGCCAGCAGCCGAGAGCGACCGAACACCGGGGAGCTGTTTTTT.

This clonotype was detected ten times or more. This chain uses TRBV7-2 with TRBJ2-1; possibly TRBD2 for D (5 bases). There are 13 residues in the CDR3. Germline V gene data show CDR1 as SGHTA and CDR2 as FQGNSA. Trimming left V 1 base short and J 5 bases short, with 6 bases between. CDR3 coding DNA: TGTGCCAGCAGCTTAGACGGGGACAATGAGCAGTTCTTC. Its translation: CASSLDGDNEQFF. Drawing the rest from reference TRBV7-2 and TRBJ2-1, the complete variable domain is GAGVSQSPSNKVTEKGKDVELRCDPISGHTALYWYRQSLGQGLEFLIYFQGNSAPDKSGLPSDRFSAERTGGSVSTLTIQRTQQEDSAVYLCASSLDGDNEQFFGPGTRLTVL.

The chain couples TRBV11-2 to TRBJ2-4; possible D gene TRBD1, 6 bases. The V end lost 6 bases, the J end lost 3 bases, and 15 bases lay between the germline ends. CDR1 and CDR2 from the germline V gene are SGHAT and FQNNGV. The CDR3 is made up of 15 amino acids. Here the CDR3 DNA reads TGTGCCAGCAGGGTCCGGGACATCGACAAAAACATTCAGTACTTC. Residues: CASRVRDIDKNIQYF. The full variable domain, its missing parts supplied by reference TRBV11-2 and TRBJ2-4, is EAGVAQSPRYKIIEKRQSVAFWCNPISGHATLYWYQQILGQGPKLLIQFQNNGVVDDSQLPKDRFSAERLKGVDSTLKIQPAKLEDSAVYLCASRVRDIDKNIQYFGAGTRLSVL.